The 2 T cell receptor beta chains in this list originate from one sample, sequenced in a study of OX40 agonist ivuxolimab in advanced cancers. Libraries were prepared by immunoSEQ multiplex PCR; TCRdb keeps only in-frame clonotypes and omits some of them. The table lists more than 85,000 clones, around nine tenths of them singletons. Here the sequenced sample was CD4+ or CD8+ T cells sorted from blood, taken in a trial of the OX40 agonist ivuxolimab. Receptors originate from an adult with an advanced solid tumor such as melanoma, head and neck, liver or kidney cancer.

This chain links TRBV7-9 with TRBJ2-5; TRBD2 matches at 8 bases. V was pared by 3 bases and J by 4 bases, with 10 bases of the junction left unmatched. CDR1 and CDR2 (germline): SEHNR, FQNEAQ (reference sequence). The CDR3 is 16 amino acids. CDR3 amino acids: CASSFRPGLGTETQYF. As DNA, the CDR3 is TGTGCCAGCAGCTTTAGGCCGGGACTAGGGACAGAGACCCAGTACTTC.

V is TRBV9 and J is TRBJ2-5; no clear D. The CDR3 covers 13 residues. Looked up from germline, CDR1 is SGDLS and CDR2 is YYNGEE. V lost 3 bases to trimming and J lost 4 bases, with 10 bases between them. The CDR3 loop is CASSEHPLETQYF. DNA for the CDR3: TGTGCCAGCAGCGAGCACCCCCTAGAGACCCAGTACTTC.